The next 27 T cell receptor beta chains were all read from a single sample in a study of post-analysis software for immune sequencing data. Regarding the study as a whole: Several TRBV segments (TRBV5-6, TRBV5-1 and TRBV20-1 among them) occurred more frequently in patients than in controls.

Their antigens remain unidentified. cDNA libraries for TCR beta contained unique molecular identifiers. TCRdb re-called the PCR reads through MiXCR, storing one row per CDR3 protein. The repertoire consists of some 240,000 distinct CDR3 sequences, with just over 35% occurring once and the leading ten covering around 4.8%. What was sequenced was blood. The origin of the receptors is a girl between 5 and 17 years old with multiple sclerosis.

This clonotype occurred once. This clone may be a read error of a much larger clone one base away. This chain uses TRBV13 with TRBJ2-1; tentatively, D is TRBD2 (7 bases). Germline V gene sequence: CDR1 PRHDT, CDR2 FYEKMQ (reference sequence). This CDR3 is 15 amino acids long. The CDR3 nucleotides read TGTGCCAGCAGCTTCATGGCGGGGGCCTACAATGGGCAGTTCTTC. The encoded protein is CASSFMAGAYNGQFF.

This clonotype showed up many times. V and J are TRBV29-1 and TRBJ1-1; perhaps TRBD1 as D (5 bases). The V gene lost 4 bases and the J gene lost 1 base, with 16 bases spanning the gap. This CDR3 contains 15 residues. Germline lookup yields CDR1 SQVTM and CDR2 ANQGSEA. This chain's CDR3 is CSVVLRGTQNTEAFF. The CDR3 DNA sequence: TGCAGCGTTGTTCTCCGGGGGACCCAGAACACTGAAGCTTTCTTT.

The chain joins TRBV20-1 to TRBJ2-5, with D uncertain. The J call may be faulty, since TRBJ2-7 better matches the DNA end. Germline V CDR1 and CDR2: DFQATT, SNEGSKA (reference sequence). CDR3 length equals 14 residues. In DNA form, the CDR3 reads TGCAGTGCTAGAGATTCTGACCAGTCCTACGAGCAGTACTTC. Translating gives CSARDSDQSYEQYF.

The chain has TRBV18 and TRBJ2-1; TRBD2 aligns across 8 bases. The CDR3 has 16 amino acids. CDR1 is KGHSH, CDR2 LQKENI, per germline. The ends lost 2 bases at V and 4 bases at J; junction bases unmatched: 7. The CDR3 coding sequence is TGTGCCAGCTCACCATATGGGACGGGAGGGTACAATGAGCAGTTCTTC. Protein product: CASSPYGTGGYNEQFF.

This rearrangement joins TRBV19 to TRBJ2-1; D possibly matches TRBD1 or TRBD2 (6 bases each). Looked up from germline, CDR1 is LNHDA and CDR2 is SQIVND (reference sequence). CDR3 length: 17 residues. The V end was cut by 1 base, the J end by 4 bases, with 17 bases between. The CDR3, as DNA: TGTGCCAGTAGTATAGTAGGGGGAAGGGGACTTTACAATGAGCAGTTCTTC. Its protein product is CASSIVGGRGLYNEQFF.

This clonotype was seen more than once but under ten times. V usage is TRBV5-1 and J usage is TRBJ1-4; 8 bases line up with TRBD1. Germline CDR1 and CDR2: SGHRS and YFSETQ. The CDR3 spans 14 residues. J lost 12 bases, V lost 4 bases, and 11 bases had no gene match. CDR3 DNA sequence: TGCGCCAGCAGCGAGGACAGGGACGCAGAAGAACTGTTTTTT. It specifies CASSEDRDAEELFF.

This clonotype was picked up many times. The CDR3 reads CSARAPGGATGELFF. In DNA form, the CDR3 reads TGCAGTGCTAGGGCCCCCGGGGGTGCTACCGGGGAGCTGTTTTTT. This chain joins TRBV20-1 and TRBJ2-2; perhaps TRBD2 as D (6 bases). The ends were cut back, 3 bases at V and 5 bases at J, with 16 bases in the middle. The length of the CDR3 is 15 residues. Per germline, CDR1 DFQATT and CDR2 SNEGSKA (reference sequence).

A note on this clonotype: At one end, the junction sequence differs from germline, possibly due to a read error. This chain joins TRBV5-1 and TRBJ2-7; D is uncertain. The CDR3 spans 12 residues. Germline lookup yields CDR1 SGHRS and CDR2 YFSETQ. CDR3 loop: CASSLRAAEQCF. The DNA of the CDR3 is TGCGCCAGCAGCTTGCGGGCAGCCGAGCAGTGCTTC.

Notes on this clonotype: A read error is likely, as this CDR3 ends without the conserved phenylalanine or tryptophan. The chain uses TRBV3-1 and TRBJ2-6; D is unresolved. The CDR3 contains 16 residues. Per the germline V gene, CDR1 is LGHDT and CDR2 is YNNKEL (reference sequence). V was cut by 4 bases and J by 4 bases, with 14 bases left in between. The CDR3 DNA follows: TGTGCCAGCAGCCTACCGGTAGGACGCGGGGCCAACGTCCTGACTGTC. This gives the protein CASSLPVGRGANVLTV.

This clonotype was detected ten times or more. The chain links TRBV2 to TRBJ2-5; 8 nucleotides line up with TRBD1. The germline V gene encodes CDR1 SNHLY and CDR2 FYNNEI. The length of the CDR3 is 13 residues. V lost 4 bases and J lost 7; bases outside the gene matches: 5. The CDR3 here is CASSAGQGGTQYF. The DNA for the CDR3 is TGTGCCAGCAGTGCAGGACAGGGCGGGACCCAGTACTTC.

This clonotype was seen only a few times. This rearrangement joins TRBV30 to TRBJ1-4; TRBD1 matches at 7 bases. The CDR3 contains 18 residues. Germline trimming cut 2 bases from V and 2 bases from J; bases unmatched to any gene: 14. Germline V CDR1 and CDR2: GTSNPN, SVGIG (reference sequence). CDR3 protein: CAWSLAGGRFWTNEKLFF. CDR3 DNA sequence: TGTGCCTGGAGTCTGGCAGGGGGGAGGTTTTGGACTAATGAAAAACTGTTTTTT.

This chain links TRBV27 with TRBJ2-3; D unresolved. This CDR3 contains 15 residues. The V and J ends lost 6 bases and 3 bases respectively, with 16 bases between them. Looked up from germline, CDR1 is MNHEY and CDR2 is SMNVEV (reference sequence). The CDR3 loop reads CASSRASGTTDTQYF. The CDR3 DNA reads TGTGCCAGCAGCCGGGCGTCAGGAACGACAGATACGCAGTATTTT.

This clonotype showed up just a few times. V gene TRBV4-1 combines with J gene TRBJ1-5, with D possibly matching TRBD1 (5 bases). This CDR3 contains 15 residues. Trimming stripped 2 bases from V and 5 bases from J, with 13 bases between. Germline CDR1 and CDR2: MGHRA and YSYEKL. The chain's CDR3 is CASSQLKDNDQPQHF. For the CDR3, the DNA is TGCGCCAGCAGCCAACTAAAGGACAACGATCAGCCCCAGCATTTT.

This chain links TRBV4-1 with TRBJ1-1; D is uncertain. Germline-derived CDR1 and CDR2 are MGHRA and YSYEKL. Trimming left V 0 bases short and J 8 bases short, with 13 bases between. The CDR3 length is 14 residues. The CDR3: CASSQDLGSTEAFF. CDR3 DNA: TGCGCCAGCAGCCAAGATTTGGGTAGCACCGAAGCTTTCTTT.

This sequence joins TRBV5-5 and TRBJ1-2; D is uncertain. Trimming removed 2 bases at V and 0 bases at J, with 5 bases between. The germline gives CDR1 SGHKS, CDR2 YYEKEE (reference sequence). The CDR3 runs 13 residues. The CDR3 loop reads CASSFDTNYGYTF. CDR3 nucleotide sequence: TGTGCCAGCAGCTTTGACACTAACTATGGCTACACCTTC.

The table lists this clonotype with many counts. V is TRBV6-4 and J is TRBJ1-1, with D possibly TRBD1 on 5 matching bases. The CDR3 length is 15 residues. Trimming took off 7 bases at V and 8 bases at J, with 23 bases between the two ends. CDR1 and CDR2 from the germline V gene are MRHNA and SNTAGT. The CDR3 spells CASTPTGGWQGEAFF. The CDR3 nucleotides are TGTGCCAGCACCCCGACGGGTGGGTGGCAGGGCGAAGCTTTCTTT.

This chain links TRBV12-3 or TRBV12-4 with TRBJ2-1; no clear D gene. Gene TRBJ2-7 matches the end of the DNA better, so the J call may be wrong. The CDR3 runs to 13 residues. The CDR3 reads CASSLSRYNEQYF. For the CDR3, the DNA is TGTGCCAGCAGTTTATCCAGGTACAATGAGCAGTACTTC.

Only one count was recorded for this clonotype. Being one base from a much bigger clone, this may be a read error. V and J are TRBV12-3 or TRBV12-4 and TRBJ2-5, with D perhaps TRBD2 (7 bases). V shed 7 bases and J shed 11 bases, with 23 bases lying between them. The CDR3 length is 14 residues. CDR3 coding DNA: TGTGCCAGCACCCATGGGGGGGCCCGAAATGAGCAGTACTTC. It yields the protein CASTHGGARNEQYF.

CDR3 nucleotide sequence: TGTGCCAGCAGAGGATCCCTAGGGGCCCAAGAGACCCAGTACTTC. Protein product: CASRGSLGAQETQYF. The V gene is TRBV2, the J gene TRBJ2-5; D is possibly TRBD1 (5 bases). This CDR3 has 15 residues. Trimming pared 6 bases from V and 1 base from J, leaving 15 bases between. CDR1 is SNHLY and CDR2 is FYNNEI in the germline V gene.

A word on this clonotype: A much larger clone differs from this one at a single base, so this may be a read error. The V call is TRBV6-6, the J call TRBJ2-1, with 7 bases fitting TRBD2. Looked up from germline, CDR1 is MNHNY and CDR2 is SVGAGI (reference sequence). The CDR3 length is 14 residues. The V and J ends lost 5 bases and 3 bases, in that order; junction bases with no gene match: 4. CDR3 coding DNA: TGTGCCAGCAGTCTCCTAGCGGACTACAATGAGCAGTTCTTC. This encodes CASSLLADYNEQFF.

This clonotype came up many times. The chain has TRBV24-1 and TRBJ2-3, with D uncertain. This CDR3 comprises 14 residues. Germline V gives CDR1 KGHDR, CDR2 SFDVKD. Trimming removed 3 bases at V and 2 bases at J, with 8 bases between. The CDR3 protein is CATSDVALTDTQYF. In DNA, the CDR3 is TGTGCCACCAGTGATGTGGCGCTCACAGATACGCAGTATTTT.

A word on this clonotype: A much larger clone lies one base from this, so it may be a read error. CDR3 in amino acids: CASSLRATPSGEQYF. The CDR3 DNA is TGTGCCAGCAGCTTAAGGGCCACCCCTAGCGGGGAGCAGTACTTC. The chain links TRBV7-6 to TRBJ2-5; TRBD2 agrees at 9 bases. Trimming cost V 2 bases and J 11 bases; bases outside gene matches: 12. CDR1 and CDR2 from the germline V gene are SGHVS and FNYEAQ. The CDR3 covers 15 residues.

J is TRBJ2-3 and V is TRBV9; D might be TRBD2 (5 bases). Germline lookup yields CDR1 SGDLS and CDR2 YYNGEE. There are 15 residues in the CDR3. V lost 1 base to trimming and J lost 0 bases, with 9 bases between them. The CDR3 bases are TGTGCCAGCAGCGTATTGGACTCTAGCACAGATACGCAGTATTTT. This translates into CASSVLDSSTDTQYF.

In its sample, this clonotype was seen many times. The chain recombines TRBV29-1 with TRBJ2-3; D is unresolved. The germline gives CDR1 SQVTM, CDR2 ANQGSEA. This CDR3 is 13 amino acids long. V was trimmed by 4 bases and J by 4 bases, leaving 12 bases between them. The CDR3 DNA reads as TGCAGCGTTGTCGCCTCAAGGGCAGATACGCAGTATTTT. Translating gives CSVVASRADTQYF.

Ten or more counts support this clonotype. The chain combines TRBV29-1 with TRBJ1-2; TRBD1 is a possible D gene (5 bases). From germline, CDR1 is SQVTM and CDR2 ANQGSEA. The V end was cut by 1 base, the J end by 5 bases, with 11 bases between. The CDR3 contains 13 residues. The CDR3 bases are TGCAGCGTTGAAGGTCAGGGTGGGTATGGCTACACCTTC. It specifies CSVEGQGGYGYTF.

This clonotype was seen repeatedly, ten times or more. This sequence joins TRBV3-1 and TRBJ2-5; 9 nucleotides align to TRBD2. CDR1 is LGHDT, CDR2 YNNKEL, per germline (reference sequence). This CDR3 comprises 19 residues. Germline trimming cut 0 bases from V and 1 base from J; bases unmatched to any gene: 12. The CDR3, as DNA: TGTGCCAGCAGCCAAGATCCACATCGGCGGGGGGGTAGCCAAGAGACCCAGTACTTC. Translated: CASSQDPHRRGGSQETQYF.

The V gene is TRBV20-1, the J gene TRBJ2-1; 12 nucleotides agree with TRBD2. With 5 bases clipped from V and 4 bases from J, the junction kept 6 bases outside the gene matches. CDR1 is DFQATT, CDR2 SNEGSKA, per germline (reference sequence). The CDR3 is made up of 15 amino acids. The CDR3 nucleotides read TGCAGTGCTGTTGGACTAGCGGGGATTTACAATGAGCAGTTCTTC. Protein sequence: CSAVGLAGIYNEQFF.